These 8 T cell receptor beta chains were sequenced from one sample in a study of CD8 T cells in ankylosing spondylitis. General study points: It appeared that ankylosing spondylitis blood was characterized by a TCR beta motif of several highly homologous variants.

Antigens of these TCRs are unknown. TCRdb used MiXCR to reprocess the 5' RACE reads, holding one entry per CDR3 protein. The sample holds about 500,000 distinct CDR3 sequences; approximately 5% are singletons and the top ten take around 3.4%. What was sequenced was blood, either unsorted or a sorted T cell fraction (not recorded which). Receptor source: a male donor with ankylosing spondylitis.

V is TRBV12-3 or TRBV12-4 and J is TRBJ2-7; TRBD2 matches at 10 bases. V dropped 6 bases and J dropped 3; count of bases not matched to a gene: 5. The CDR3 runs 14 residues. This CDR3 is CASSLAGEVYEQYF. In DNA form, the CDR3 reads TGTGCCAGCAGCCTAGCGGGGGAAGTCTACGAGCAGTACTTC.

CDR3 loop: CASATETSTDTQYF. The CDR3 region has the DNA TGTGCCAGCGCAACAGAGACTAGCACAGATACGCAGTATTTT. J is TRBJ2-3 and V is TRBV7-9, with D unclear. With 8 bases removed from V and 0 bases from J, the gap between germline ends came to 12 bases. The CDR3 has 14 amino acids. Looked up from germline, CDR1 is SEHNR and CDR2 is FQNEAQ (reference sequence).

This clonotype was seen more than once but under ten times. The chain is built from TRBV7-3 and TRBJ2-2; the D gene is possibly TRBD2 (5 bases). The CDR3 loop spans 14 amino acids. The germline V and J ends were trimmed by 5 bases and 2 bases, with 9 bases remaining between them. CDR1 SGHTA and CDR2 FQGTGA come from the germline V gene. The CDR3 coding sequence is TGTGCCAGCAGCCCGAGGGTTAACACCGGGGAGCTGTTTTTT. The encoded protein is CASSPRVNTGELFF.

In its sample, this clonotype was seen a few times. This chain links TRBV12-5 with TRBJ2-7; possibly TRBD2 for D (5 bases). V lost 1 base to trimming and J lost 3 bases, with 16 bases between them. Germline V lookup: CDR1 LGHNT, CDR2 FRNRAP. CDR3 size: 16 residues. The CDR3 DNA follows: TGTGCTAGTGGTTTGGGACTTACACTAGTCGGCTACGAGCAGTACTTC. Its protein is CASGLGLTLVGYEQYF. Supplemented by reference TRBV12-5 and TRBJ2-7, the full variable domain reads DARVTQTPRHKVTEMGQEVTMRCQPILGHNTVFWYRQTMMQGLELLAYFRNRAPLDDSGMPKDRFSAEMPDATLATLKIQPSEPRDSAVYFCASGLGLTLVGYEQYFGPGTRLTVT.

This clonotype was found many times. The chain links TRBV10-3 to TRBJ2-3, with unresolved D. The V gene's germline CDR1 is ENHRY and CDR2 SYGVKD. CDR3 size: 14 residues. V was clipped by 8 bases and J by 2 bases, with 14 bases between them. CDR3 nucleotide sequence: TGTGCCATCTCTTCTAGTCTTAACACAGATACGCAGTATTTT. Translated: CAISSSLNTDTQYF.

This clonotype has a count of ten or more. This chain joins TRBV27 and TRBJ2-1; D is possibly TRBD2 (5 bases). The CDR3 is 17 residues long. Trimming left V 6 bases short and J 0 bases short, with 18 bases between. Germline values: CDR1 MNHEY, CDR2 SMNVEV (reference sequence). CDR3 region: CASSRNGEFSSYNEQFF. The CDR3 region has the DNA TGTGCCAGCAGCCGAAACGGGGAATTCAGCTCCTACAATGAGCAGTTCTTC.

This clonotype was observed many times. This rearrangement joins TRBV20-1 to TRBJ2-1, with TRBD2 identical over 9 bases. The germline CDR1 and CDR2 sequences are DFQATT and SNEGSKA (reference sequence). J lost 9 bases, V lost 0 bases, and 12 bases had no gene match. The CDR3 length is 16 residues. The CDR3 coding sequence is TGCAGTGCTAGAGATGGTAGGCTAGCGGGATTGGGTGAGCAGTTCTTC. It is translated as CSARDGRLAGLGEQFF.

This rearrangement joins TRBV6-1 to TRBJ2-2; no reliable D call. Germline CDR1 is MNHNS and CDR2 is SASEGT. The CDR3 loop spans 13 amino acids. Trimming stripped 8 bases from V and 2 bases from J, with 9 bases between. This CDR3 reads CASGRPNTGELFF. The CDR3 DNA follows: TGTGCCAGCGGACGGCCAAACACCGGGGAGCTGTTTTTT.